The 13 T cell receptor beta chains given below trace back to one sample, sequenced in a study of regulatory T cells in long-lasting Graves disease (dated by TCRdb to the early 2020s). The time point label here, explained by the study, means: persistent/refractory GD, antithyroid drugs over 5 years with positive TRAb. RNA was extracted from PBMCs in TRIzol for both TCR sequencing and RNA sequencing. Preparation of the library involved multiplex PCR. The instrument was an Illumina HiSeq 4000. iRepertoire HTBI primers and Arm-PCR amplification of CDR3 regions were used to construct TCR beta libraries. In-frame beta chains were kept once TCRdb had trimmed the public reads at Q25 with fastp and called clones with MiXCR. Each entry is one CDR3 protein sequence, shown with its most common DNA and genes. This sample holds roughly 500,000 distinct CDR3 sequences; roughly 20% were observed only once. About 7.8% of the sample rests with the top ten.

This sample comprised peripheral blood mononuclear cells (PBMCs), obtained when the disease was refractory, from a patient treated with antithyroid drugs. Receptor source: a female donor with Graves disease.

This chain joins TRBV3-1 and TRBJ2-5; TRBD2 matches at 11 bases. The CDR3 runs 15 residues. V lost 4 bases, J lost 3 bases, and 4 bases stayed unmatched. The germline gives CDR1 LGHDT, CDR2 YNNKEL (reference sequence). CDR3 region: CASSRRGLAEETQYF. The DNA of the CDR3 is TGTGCCAGCAGCCGCCGGGGACTAGCGGAAGAGACCCAGTACTTC.

The genes are TRBV5-1 and TRBJ1-3, with 11 bases identical to TRBD1. CDR3 size: 16 residues. The V and J ends lost 3 bases and 4 bases, in that order; junction bases with no gene match: 6. Germline CDR1 reads SGHRS; CDR2 reads YFSETQ. The CDR3 sequence is CASSWTGGASGNTIYF. As DNA, the CDR3 is TGCGCCAGCAGCTGGACAGGGGGCGCGTCCGGAAACACCATATATTTT.

This clonotype came up many times. This chain uses TRBV30 with TRBJ1-5; 7 bases agree with TRBD1. V lost 4 bases and J lost 5; bases outside the gene matches: 5. Germline CDR1 and CDR2: GTSNPN and SVGIG (reference sequence). The CDR3 has 13 amino acids. In DNA form, the CDR3 reads TGTGCCTGGACGCAGGGGGGGGATCAGCCCCAGCATTTT. This encodes CAWTQGGDQPQHF.

This chain links TRBV6-9 with TRBJ2-3, with D maybe TRBD2 (6 bases). In germline, CDR1 is MNHGY, CDR2 SVAAGI. The CDR3 length is 15 residues. The V and J ends lost 3 bases and 0 bases respectively, with 10 bases between them. The CDR3 nucleotides read TGTGCCAGCAGTTACAGTAGCGGCAGCACAGATACGCAGTATTTT. Translation: CASSYSSGSTDTQYF.

J is TRBJ1-2 and V is TRBV6-5; D not resolved. Trimming removed 4 bases from V and 4 bases from J, with 10 bases in between. Germline V lookup: CDR1 MNHEY, CDR2 SVGAGI. CDR3 length: 13 amino acids. The CDR3 loop reads CASSCGPGYGYTF. In nucleotides, the CDR3 is TGTGCCAGCAGTTGCGGGCCGGGCTATGGCTACACCTTC.

The chain couples TRBV28 to TRBJ2-3; D remains unclear. V lost 3 bases and J lost 4, with 14 bases in between. Germline loops: CDR1 MDHEN, CDR2 SYDVKM. This CDR3 region has 15 residues. CDR3 amino acids: CASSFIFRSPDTQYF. The CDR3 DNA sequence: TGTGCCAGCAGTTTTATTTTTCGATCCCCAGATACGCAGTATTTT. The full variable domain, with the rest looked up from reference TRBV28 and TRBJ2-3, is DVKVTQSSRYLVKRTGEKVFLECVQDMDHENMFWYRQDPGLGLRLIYFSYDVKMKEKGDIPEGYSVSREKKERFSLILESASTNQTSMYLCASSFIFRSPDTQYFGPGTRLTVL.

The genes are TRBV6-5 and TRBJ2-2, with D perhaps TRBD1 (6 bases). CDR3 length: 15 residues. The V end was cut by 3 bases, the J end by 3 bases, with 11 bases between. Germline assignment: CDR1 MNHEY and CDR2 SVGAGI. The CDR3 loop reads CASSYLGGDTGELFF. The DNA for the CDR3 is TGTGCCAGCAGTTATCTTGGGGGCGACACCGGGGAGCTGTTTTTT.

The table lists this clonotype with a few counts. This chain links TRBV5-1 with TRBJ2-7; D perhaps matches TRBD2 (5 bases). The V gene's germline CDR1 is SGHRS and CDR2 YFSETQ. V was cut by 0 bases and J by 0 bases, with 10 bases left in between. CDR3 size: 15 residues. CDR3: CASSLERLSSYEQYF. CDR3 sequence (DNA): TGCGCCAGCAGCTTGGAGCGGCTGAGCTCCTACGAGCAGTACTTC.

This chain connects TRBV7-2 to TRBJ2-1; D might be TRBD1 or TRBD2, each matching 5 bases. V was shortened by 1 base and J by 7 bases, with 14 bases between the two germline ends. This CDR3 region has 15 residues. Germline loops: CDR1 SGHTA, CDR2 FQGNSA. CDR3 sequence (DNA): TGTGCCAGCAGCTTAGGGGGACCCCTCAGGAATGAGCAGTTCTTC. This translates into CASSLGGPLRNEQFF.

This clonotype was detected ten times or more. CDR3: CASSLDPLDRGQPQHF. The CDR3 nucleotides read TGCGCCAGCAGCTTGGACCCCCTGGACAGGGGCCAGCCCCAGCATTTT. This chain uses TRBV5-1 with TRBJ1-5; 9 nucleotides match TRBD1. CDR3 length equals 16 residues. Trimming took 0 bases from V and 7 from J; bases not matched to a gene: 8. CDR1 and CDR2 (germline): SGHRS, YFSETQ.

This clonotype has a handful of counts. V gene TRBV27 combines with J gene TRBJ1-2, with D possibly being TRBD1 (6 bases). In germline, CDR1 is MNHEY, CDR2 SMNVEV (reference sequence). V lost 3 bases to trimming and J lost 8 bases, with 19 bases between them. CDR3 length: 15 amino acids. The CDR3 coding sequence is TGTGCCAGCAGTTTCCGGCAGGGGAATACGGAGGGCTACACCTTC. Its protein product is CASSFRQGNTEGYTF.

This clonotype has more than one count but fewer than ten. This CDR3 is CASSQEGRGRAPRVEKLFF. In DNA, the CDR3 is TGCGCCAGCAGCCAGGAAGGCCGGGGCAGGGCCCCCCGTGTCGAAAAACTGTTTTTT. V and J are TRBV5-1 and TRBJ1-4; D possibly corresponds to TRBD1 (5 bases). The CDR3 has 19 amino acids. Trimming pared 4 bases from V and 8 bases from J, leaving 30 bases between. Germline lookup yields CDR1 SGHRS and CDR2 YFSETQ.

This clonotype was detected a few times. The chain couples TRBV20-1 to TRBJ1-4, with D perhaps TRBD1 (5 bases). Germline V gene sequence: CDR1 DFQATT, CDR2 SNEGSKA (reference sequence). V was shortened by 0 bases and J by 0 bases, with 8 bases between the two germline ends. The CDR3 runs 15 residues. CDR3 DNA sequence: TGCAGTGCTAGAGATCCGGGGGCAACTAATGAAAAACTGTTTTTT. It specifies CSARDPGATNEKLFF.